Following are 5 T cell receptor beta chains from one sample sequenced in a study of T-cell memory formation after mild COVID-19. TCRdb processed the 5' RACE reads anew with MiXCR; each CDR3 protein has one entry. Among some 600,000 distinct CDR3 sequences listed, around 15% were seen once. The source material was PBMCs or a T cell subset sorted from them (not recorded which). The receptors derive from an adult woman who had mild COVID-19 (a few samples of this study predate the infection). Cell type and time point are not known.

This sequence joins TRBV15 and TRBJ2-3, with D possibly being TRBD2 (5 bases). Trimming left V 6 bases short and J 4 bases short, with 17 bases between. Germline V gene data show CDR1 as LNHNV and CDR2 as YYDKDF (reference sequence). The CDR3 runs 15 residues. CDR3 DNA sequence: TGTGCCACCAGTCGTCGGACGGGGATCCCAGATACGCAGTATTTT. It is translated as CATSRRTGIPDTQYF.

The chain carries TRBV12-3 or TRBV12-4 and TRBJ2-2; tentatively, D is TRBD2 (5 bases). Trimming took 6 bases from V and 8 from J, leaving 19 bases between them. The CDR3 consists of 15 residues. The CDR3 is CASRTFVEGTGELFF. As DNA, the CDR3 is TGTGCCAGCAGAACCTTCGTTGAGGGAACGGGGGAGCTGTTTTTT.

V and J are TRBV12-3 or TRBV12-4 and TRBJ2-5, with D unresolved. Trimming took off 4 bases at V and 9 bases at J, with 12 bases between the two ends. The CDR3 totals 12 residues. CDR3 nucleotide sequence: TGTGCCAGCAGTTCCTGGCCCCTGGCCCAGTACTTC. The encoded protein is CASSSWPLAQYF.

Only a few counts were recorded for this clonotype. V is TRBV20-1 and J is TRBJ2-7; no firm D call. The germline V gene has CDR1 DFQATT and CDR2 SNEGSKA (reference sequence). The CDR3 has 13 amino acids. V lost 6 bases and J 7 bases, leaving 19 bases between the germline ends. CDR3 bases: TGCAGTGCGCTGGACGGACGCACGCGGGAGCAGTACTTC. Amino acid sequence: CSALDGRTREQYF.

CDR3 sequence reads: CASSPPVGGSHNEQFF. The DNA for the CDR3 is TGTGCCAGCAGTCCGCCTGTAGGGGGGAGCCACAATGAGCAGTTCTTC. This chain connects TRBV7-9 to TRBJ2-1; tentatively, D is TRBD1 or TRBD2 (6 bases each). The CDR3 contains 16 residues. V gave up 6 bases and J gave up 5 bases, with 20 bases separating them. CDR1 is SEHNR, CDR2 FQNEAQ, per germline (reference sequence).